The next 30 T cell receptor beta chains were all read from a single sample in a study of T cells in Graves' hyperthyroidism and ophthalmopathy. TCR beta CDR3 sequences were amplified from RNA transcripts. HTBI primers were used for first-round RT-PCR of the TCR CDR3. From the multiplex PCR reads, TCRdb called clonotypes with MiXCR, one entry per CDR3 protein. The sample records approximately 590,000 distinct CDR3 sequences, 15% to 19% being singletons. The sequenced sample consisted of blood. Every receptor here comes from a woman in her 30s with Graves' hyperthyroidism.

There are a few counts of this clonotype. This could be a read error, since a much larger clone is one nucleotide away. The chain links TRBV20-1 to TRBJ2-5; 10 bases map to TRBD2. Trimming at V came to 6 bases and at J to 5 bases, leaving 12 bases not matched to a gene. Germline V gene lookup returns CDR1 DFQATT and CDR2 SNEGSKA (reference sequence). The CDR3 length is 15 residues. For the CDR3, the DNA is TGCAGTGCCCACGGACTAGCGGAAGGGATGGAGACCCAGTACTTC. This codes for CSAHGLAEGMETQYF.

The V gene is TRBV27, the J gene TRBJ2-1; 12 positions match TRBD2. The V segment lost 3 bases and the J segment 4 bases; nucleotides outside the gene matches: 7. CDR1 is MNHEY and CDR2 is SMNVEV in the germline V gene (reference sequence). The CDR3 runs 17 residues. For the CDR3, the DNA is TGTGCCAGCAGTTTCGGCCTAGCGGGAGGGCCTTACAATGAGCAGTTCTTC. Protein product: CASSFGLAGGPYNEQFF.

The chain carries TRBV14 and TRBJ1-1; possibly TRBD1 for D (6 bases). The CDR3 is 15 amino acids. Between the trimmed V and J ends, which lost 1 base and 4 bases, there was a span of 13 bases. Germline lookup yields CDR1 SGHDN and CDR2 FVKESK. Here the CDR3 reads CASSQVGGLSTEAFF. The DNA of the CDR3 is TGTGCCAGCAGCCAAGTTGGGGGGCTTTCCACTGAAGCTTTCTTT.

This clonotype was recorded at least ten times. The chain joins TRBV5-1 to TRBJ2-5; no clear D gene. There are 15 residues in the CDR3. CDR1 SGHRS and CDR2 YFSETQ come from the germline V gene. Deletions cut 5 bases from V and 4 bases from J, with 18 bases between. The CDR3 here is CASRPLGAMGETQYF. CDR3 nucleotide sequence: TGCGCCAGCAGACCCCTGGGCGCAATGGGAGAGACCCAGTACTTC.

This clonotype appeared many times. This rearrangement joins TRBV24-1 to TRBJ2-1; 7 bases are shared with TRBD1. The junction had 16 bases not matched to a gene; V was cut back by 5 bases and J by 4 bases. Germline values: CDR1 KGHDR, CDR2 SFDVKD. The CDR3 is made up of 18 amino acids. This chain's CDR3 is CATSVGDLTGQAYNEQFF. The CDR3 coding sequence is TGTGCCACCAGTGTGGGAGACCTAACCGGACAGGCTTACAATGAGCAGTTCTTC.

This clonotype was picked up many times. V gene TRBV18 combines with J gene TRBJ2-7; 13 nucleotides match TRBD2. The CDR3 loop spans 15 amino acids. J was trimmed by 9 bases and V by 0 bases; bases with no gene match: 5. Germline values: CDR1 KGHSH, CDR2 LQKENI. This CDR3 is CASSPPGLAGKGQYF. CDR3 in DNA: TGTGCCAGCTCACCACCGGGACTAGCGGGGAAGGGGCAGTACTTC. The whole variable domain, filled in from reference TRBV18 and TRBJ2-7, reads NAGVMQNPRHLVRRRGQEARLRCSPMKGHSHVYWYRQLPEEGLKFMVYLQKENIIDESGMPKERFSAEFPKEGPSILRIQQVVRGDSAAYFCASSPPGLAGKGQYFGPGTRLTVT.

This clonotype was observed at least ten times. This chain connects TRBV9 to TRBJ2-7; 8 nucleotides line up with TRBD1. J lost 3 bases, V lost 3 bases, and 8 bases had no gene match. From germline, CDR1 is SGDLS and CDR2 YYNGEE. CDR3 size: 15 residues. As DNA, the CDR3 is TGTGCCAGCAGCGCTGGACCGGGACAGGACTACGAGCAGTACTTC. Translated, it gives CASSAGPGQDYEQYF. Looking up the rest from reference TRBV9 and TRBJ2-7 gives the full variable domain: DSGVTQTPKHLITATGQRVTLRCSPRSGDLSVYWYQQSLDQGLQFLIQYYNGEERAKGNILERFSAQQFPDLHSELNLSSLELGDSALYFCASSAGPGQDYEQYFGPGTRLTVT.

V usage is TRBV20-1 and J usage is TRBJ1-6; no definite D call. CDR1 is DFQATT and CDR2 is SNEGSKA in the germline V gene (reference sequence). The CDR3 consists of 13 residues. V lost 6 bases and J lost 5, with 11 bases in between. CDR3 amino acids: CSALTQNNSPLHF. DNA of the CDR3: TGCAGTGCCCTGACACAAAATAATTCACCCCTCCACTTT.

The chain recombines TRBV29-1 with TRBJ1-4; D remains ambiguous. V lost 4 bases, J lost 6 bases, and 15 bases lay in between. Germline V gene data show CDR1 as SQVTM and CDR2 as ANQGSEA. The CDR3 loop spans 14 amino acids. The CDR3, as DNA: TGCAGCGTTGCTCTGGGGATCCGAGATGAAAAACTGTTTTTT. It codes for CSVALGIRDEKLFF.

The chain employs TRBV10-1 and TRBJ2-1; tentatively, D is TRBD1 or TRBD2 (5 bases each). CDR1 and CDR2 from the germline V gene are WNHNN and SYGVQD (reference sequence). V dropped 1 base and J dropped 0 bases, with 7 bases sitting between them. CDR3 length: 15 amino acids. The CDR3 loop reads CASSELGDSYNEQFF. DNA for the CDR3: TGCGCCAGCAGTGAGTTGGGGGACTCCTACAATGAGCAGTTCTTC.

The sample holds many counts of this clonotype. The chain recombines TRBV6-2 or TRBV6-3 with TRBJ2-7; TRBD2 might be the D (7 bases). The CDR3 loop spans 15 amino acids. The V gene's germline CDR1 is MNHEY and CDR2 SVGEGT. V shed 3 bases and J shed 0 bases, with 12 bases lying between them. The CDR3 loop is CASSYERDTSYEQYF. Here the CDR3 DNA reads TGTGCCAGCAGTTATGAGCGGGACACCTCCTACGAGCAGTACTTC.

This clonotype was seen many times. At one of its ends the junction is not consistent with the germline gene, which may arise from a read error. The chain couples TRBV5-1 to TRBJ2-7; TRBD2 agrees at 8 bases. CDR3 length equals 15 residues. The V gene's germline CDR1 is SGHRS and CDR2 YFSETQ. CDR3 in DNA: TGCGCCAGCAGGTTGGGGACGGGAGGGCCCTACGAGCAGTACTTC. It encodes CASRLGTGGPYEQYF.

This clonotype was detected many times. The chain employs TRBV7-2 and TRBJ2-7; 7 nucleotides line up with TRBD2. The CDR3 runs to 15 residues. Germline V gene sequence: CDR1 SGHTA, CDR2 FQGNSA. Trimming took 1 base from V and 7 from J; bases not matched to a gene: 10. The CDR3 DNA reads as TGTGCCAGCAGCTTAGGTACTAGCGCGAAGGGGGAGCAGTACTTC. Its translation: CASSLGTSAKGEQYF. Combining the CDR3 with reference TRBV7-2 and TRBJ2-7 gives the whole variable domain GAGVSQSPSNKVTEKGKDVELRCDPISGHTALYWYRQSLGQGLEFLIYFQGNSAPDKSGLPSDRFSAERTGGSVSTLTIQRTQQEDSAVYLCASSLGTSAKGEQYFGPGTRLTVT.

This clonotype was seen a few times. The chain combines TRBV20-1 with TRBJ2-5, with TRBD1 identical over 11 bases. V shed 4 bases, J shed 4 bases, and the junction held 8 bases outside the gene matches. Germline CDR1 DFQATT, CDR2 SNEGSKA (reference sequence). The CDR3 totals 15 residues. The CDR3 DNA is TGCAGTGCTACAACTCGGACAGGGGGCACAGAGACCCAGTACTTC. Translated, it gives CSATTRTGGTETQYF.

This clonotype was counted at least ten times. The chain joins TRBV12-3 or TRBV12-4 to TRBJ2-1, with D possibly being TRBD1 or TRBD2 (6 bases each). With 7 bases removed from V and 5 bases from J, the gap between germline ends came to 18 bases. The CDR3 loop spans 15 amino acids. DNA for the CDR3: TGTGCCAGCACCCTAAGGGGGACTCCGGACAATGAGCAGTTCTTC. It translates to CASTLRGTPDNEQFF.

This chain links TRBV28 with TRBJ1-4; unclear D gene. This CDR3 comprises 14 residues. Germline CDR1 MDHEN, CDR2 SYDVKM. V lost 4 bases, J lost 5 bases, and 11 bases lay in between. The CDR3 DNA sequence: TGTGCCAGCAGTTACGGACCTGGGAATGAAAAACTGTTTTTT. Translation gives CASSYGPGNEKLFF.

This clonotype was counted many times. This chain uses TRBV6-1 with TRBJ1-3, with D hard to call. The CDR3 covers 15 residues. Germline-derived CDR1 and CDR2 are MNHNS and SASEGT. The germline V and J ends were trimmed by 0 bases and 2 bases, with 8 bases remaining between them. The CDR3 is CASSEAGGPGNTIYF. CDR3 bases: TGTGCCAGCAGTGAAGCAGGAGGGCCTGGAAACACCATATATTTT.

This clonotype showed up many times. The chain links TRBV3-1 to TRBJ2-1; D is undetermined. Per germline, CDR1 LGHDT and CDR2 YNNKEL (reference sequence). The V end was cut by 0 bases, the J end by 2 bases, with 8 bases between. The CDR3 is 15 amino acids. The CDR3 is CASSQDLFTYNEQFF. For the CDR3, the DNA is TGTGCCAGCAGCCAAGACCTTTTTACCTACAATGAGCAGTTCTTC.

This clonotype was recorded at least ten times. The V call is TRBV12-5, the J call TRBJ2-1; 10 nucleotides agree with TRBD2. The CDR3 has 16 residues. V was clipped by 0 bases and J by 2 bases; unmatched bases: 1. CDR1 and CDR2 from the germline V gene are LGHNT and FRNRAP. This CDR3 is CASGLVLAGAYNEQFF. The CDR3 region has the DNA TGTGCTAGTGGTTTGGTCCTAGCGGGAGCCTACAATGAGCAGTTCTTC.

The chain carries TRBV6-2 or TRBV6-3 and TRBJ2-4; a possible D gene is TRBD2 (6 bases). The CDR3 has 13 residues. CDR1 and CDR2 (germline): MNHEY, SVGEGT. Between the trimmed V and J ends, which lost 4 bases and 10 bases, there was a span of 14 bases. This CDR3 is CASSLTAGTIQYF. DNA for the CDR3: TGTGCCAGCAGTTTAACGGCAGGGACTATTCAGTACTTC.

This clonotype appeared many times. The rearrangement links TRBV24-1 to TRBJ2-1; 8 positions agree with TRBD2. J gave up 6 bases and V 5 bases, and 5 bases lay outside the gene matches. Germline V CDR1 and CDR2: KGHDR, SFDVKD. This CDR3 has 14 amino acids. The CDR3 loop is CATSARGGGNEQFF. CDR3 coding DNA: TGTGCCACCAGTGCCCGGGGGGGGGGCAATGAGCAGTTCTTC.

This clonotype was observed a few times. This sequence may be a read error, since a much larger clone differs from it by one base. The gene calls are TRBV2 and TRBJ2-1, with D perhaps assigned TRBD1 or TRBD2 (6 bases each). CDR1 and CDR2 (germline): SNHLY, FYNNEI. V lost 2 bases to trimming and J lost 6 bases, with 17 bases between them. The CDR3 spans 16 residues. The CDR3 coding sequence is TGTGCCAGCAGTGAATGGGGGGCAGAAGGGATCAATGAGCAGTTCTTC. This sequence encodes CASSEWGAEGINEQFF.

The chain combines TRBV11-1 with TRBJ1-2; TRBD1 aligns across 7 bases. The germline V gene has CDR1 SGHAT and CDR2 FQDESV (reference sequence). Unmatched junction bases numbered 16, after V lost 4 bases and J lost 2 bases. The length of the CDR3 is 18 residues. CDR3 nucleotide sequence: TGTGCCAGCAGCTCCCGAGCCGGGACAGCTATTTCGAACTATGGCTACACCTTC. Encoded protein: CASSSRAGTAISNYGYTF.

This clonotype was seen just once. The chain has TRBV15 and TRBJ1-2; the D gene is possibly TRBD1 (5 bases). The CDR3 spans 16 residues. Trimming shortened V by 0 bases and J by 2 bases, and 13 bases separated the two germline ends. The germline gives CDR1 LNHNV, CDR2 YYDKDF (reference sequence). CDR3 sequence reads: CATSRDRPTENYGYTF. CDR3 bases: TGTGCCACCAGCAGAGACAGACCGACAGAGAACTATGGCTACACCTTC.

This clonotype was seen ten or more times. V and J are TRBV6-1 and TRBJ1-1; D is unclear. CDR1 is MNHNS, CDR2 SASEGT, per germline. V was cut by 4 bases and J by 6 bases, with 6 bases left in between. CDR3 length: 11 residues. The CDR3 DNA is TGTGCCAGCAGTGCACATCCTGAAGCTTTCTTT. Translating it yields CASSAHPEAFF.

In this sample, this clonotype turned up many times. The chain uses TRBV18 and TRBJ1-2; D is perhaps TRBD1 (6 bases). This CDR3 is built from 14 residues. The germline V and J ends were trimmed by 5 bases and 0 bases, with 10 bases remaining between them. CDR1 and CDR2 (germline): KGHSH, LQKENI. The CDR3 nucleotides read TGTGCCAGCTCATTGGACAGTACTAACTATGGCTACACCTTC. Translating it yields CASSLDSTNYGYTF. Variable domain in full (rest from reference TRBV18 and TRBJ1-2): NAGVMQNPRHLVRRRGQEARLRCSPMKGHSHVYWYRQLPEEGLKFMVYLQKENIIDESGMPKERFSAEFPKEGPSILRIQQVVRGDSAAYFCASSLDSTNYGYTFGSGTRLTVV.

The CDR3 DNA reads TGTGCCAGCCACCTTAAAGCGGGCAGGCACACTGAAGCTTTCTTT. Translation: CASHLKAGRHTEAFF. The V call is TRBV27, the J call TRBJ1-1, with D hard to call. The CDR3 is made up of 15 amino acids. The germline V gene has CDR1 MNHEY and CDR2 SMNVEV (reference sequence). The ends were cut back, 8 bases at V and 3 bases at J, with 19 bases in the middle.

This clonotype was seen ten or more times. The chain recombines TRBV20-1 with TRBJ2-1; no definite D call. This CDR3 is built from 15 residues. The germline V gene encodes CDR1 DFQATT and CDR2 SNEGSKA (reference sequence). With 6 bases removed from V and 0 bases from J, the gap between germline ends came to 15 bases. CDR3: CSANKARSSYNEQFF. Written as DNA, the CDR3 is TGCAGTGCCAACAAGGCCCGTAGCTCCTACAATGAGCAGTTCTTC.

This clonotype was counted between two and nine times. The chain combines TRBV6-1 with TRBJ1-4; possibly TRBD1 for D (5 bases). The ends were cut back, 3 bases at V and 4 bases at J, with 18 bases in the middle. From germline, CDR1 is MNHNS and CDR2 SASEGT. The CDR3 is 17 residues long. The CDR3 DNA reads TGTGCCAGCAGTGACTTCGGGACGAGTAGGGATAATGAAAAACTGTTTTTT. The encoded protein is CASSDFGTSRDNEKLFF.

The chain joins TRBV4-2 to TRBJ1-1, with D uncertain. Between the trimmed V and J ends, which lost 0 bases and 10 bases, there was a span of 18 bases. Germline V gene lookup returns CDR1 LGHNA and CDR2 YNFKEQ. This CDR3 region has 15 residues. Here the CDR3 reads CASSQDWQARRAAFF. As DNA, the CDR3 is TGTGCCAGCAGCCAAGATTGGCAGGCAAGAAGGGCAGCTTTCTTT.